The rows below give T cell receptor beta chains drawn from one sample of a study of T-cell reconstitution after alpha-beta-depleted transplantation in children. TCRdb analysed the PCR reads with MiXCR anew, one entry per CDR3 protein. In the table there are hundreds of thousands of distinct CDR3 sequences, approximately 13% of which are singletons. The source was PBMCs, mostly from graft donor cells, collected 360 days after TCRalphabeta/CD19-depleted stem cell transplant. These receptors originate from a male patient between 10 and 17 years old who had a stem cell transplant for acute myeloid leukemia, so the T cells may come from the graft donor. The CDR3 runs from the conserved cysteine through the conserved F or W. Each record gives: D gene, J gene, V gene, clone size, CDR3 protein, CDR3 DNA. A D gene is named only where the DNA matches it firmly. Expanded clones get a size class; other rows say once, few or many, or leave the size out.

TRBD1 TRBJ1-1 TRBV4-2 many CASASGASPGQGARDTEAFF TGTGCCAGCGCCTCAGGGGCTTCGCCGGGACAGGGGGCTAGAGACACTGAAGCTTTCTTT
. TRBJ1-4 TRBV15 . CATSRVGPNEKLFF TGTGCCACCAGCAGAGTTGGGCCAAATGAAAAACTGTTTTTT
TRBD2 TRBJ2-7 TRBV5-1 . CASSLEASGSRKQYF TGCGCCAGCAGCTTGGAGGCTAGCGGGAGTAGAAAGCAGTACTTC
TRBD1 TRBJ1-3 TRBV20-1 . CSAVTGAGNTIYF TGCAGTGCTGTGACAGGGGCTGGAAACACCATATATTTT
. TRBJ2-7 TRBV27 . CASSLHFSYEQYF TGTGCCAGCAGTTTACATTTCTCCTACGAGCAGTACTTC
. TRBJ2-1 TRBV28 many CASSPPLEHEQFF TGTGCCAGCAGTCCGCCCCTGGAGCATGAGCAGTTCTTC
TRBD1 TRBJ2-7 TRBV29-1 . CSALTGVLHEQYF TGCAGCGCTTTGACAGGGGTGTTGCACGAGCAGTACTTC
. TRBJ2-6 TRBV11-1 . CASSSGTFKGRTGANVLTF TGTGCCAGCAGTTCCGGGACATTTAAAGGGAGGACTGGGGCCAACGTCCTGACTTTC
. TRBJ1-5 TRBV27 . CASSLRVGNQPQHF TGTGCCAGCAGTCTCCGGGTGGGCAATCAGCCCCAGCATTTT
. TRBJ2-6 TRBV2 . CASIGLRGSSSGANVLTF TGTGCCAGTATAGGGTTACGGGGCAGCTCCTCTGGGGCCAACGTCCTGACTTTC
. TRBJ2-6 TRBV9 . CASSLSDSRANVLTF TGTGCCAGCAGCCTCAGTGACAGTCGAGCCAACGTCCTGACTTTC
. TRBJ2-5 TRBV7-7 few CASSLLGTHQETQYF TGTGCTAGCAGCTTACTCGGGACGCACCAAGAGACCCAGTACTTC
TRBD1 TRBJ2-7 TRBV6-2/TRBV6-3 . CASSYEGPRDRFYEQYF TGTGCCAGCAGTTACGAGGGTCCCCGGGACAGGTTCTACGAGCAGTACTTC
TRBD1 TRBJ2-7 TRBV15 . CATSKMGTGAVSYEQYF TGTGCCACCAGCAAGATGGGGACAGGGGCCGTCTCCTACGAGCAGTACTTC
TRBD1 TRBJ1-1 TRBV12-3/TRBV12-4 many CASSPTWDRAFF TGTGCCAGCAGCCCCACTTGGGACAGGGCTTTCTTT
TRBD1 TRBJ1-1 TRBV29-1 many CSVGRDSREAFF TGCAGCGTTGGAAGGGACAGTCGTGAAGCTTTCTTT
. TRBJ2-6 TRBV5-1 . CASSLEEGSSGANVLTF TGCGCCAGCAGCTTGGAGGAGGGCAGCTCTGGGGCCAACGTCCTGACTTTC
TRBD2 TRBJ2-1 TRBV29-1 many CSGTSGSYNEQFF TGCAGCGGGACTAGCGGGTCTTACAATGAGCAGTTCTTC
. TRBJ2-1 TRBV5-1 . CASSPKDGTAGNNEQFF TGCGCCAGCAGCCCGAAGGACGGGACAGCGGGTAACAATGAGCAGTTCTTC
. TRBJ2-3 TRBV11-2 few CASSSAGFGGAPTDTQYF TGTGCCAGCAGCTCCGCGGGGTTTGGCGGAGCTCCCACAGATACGCAGTATTTT
. TRBJ2-2 TRBV5-1 many CASSSSVNTGELFF TGCGCCAGCAGCTCTAGCGTTAACACCGGGGAGCTGTTTTTT
. TRBJ2-2 TRBV29-1 . CSVVFPGIGELFF TGCAGCGTTGTTTTTCCGGGAATCGGGGAGCTGTTTTTT
. TRBJ2-7 TRBV11-1 . CASGLGQNLPRGNYEQYF TGTGCCAGCGGCTTAGGTCAGAACCTCCCACGGGGGAACTACGAGCAGTACTTC
. TRBJ2-4 TRBV27 many CASSLSQGLPLNIQYF TGTGCCAGCAGTTTATCCCAGGGACTCCCCCTAAACATTCAGTACTTC
. TRBJ1-6 TRBV7-2 . CASGRDSPLHF TGTGCCAGTGGACGGGATTCACCCCTCCACTTT
TRBD2 TRBJ2-7 TRBV2 few CASSDGGSIDEQYF TGTGCCAGCAGTGACGGCGGGAGCATCGACGAGCAGTACTTC
. TRBJ2-1 TRBV9 many CASSDPRYLNEQFF TGTGCCAGCAGCGATCCGCGCTATCTCAATGAGCAGTTCTTC
. TRBJ2-3 TRBV7-8 many CASSSLTDTQYF TGTGCCAGCAGTTCCCTAACAGATACGCAGTATTTT
. TRBJ2-3 TRBV4-3 many CASSQGAGGTDTQYF TGCGCCAGCAGCCAAGGGGCTGGGGGCACAGATACGCAGTATTTT
. TRBJ1-5 TRBV5-1 few CASSLGEQPNQPQHF TGCGCCAGCAGCTTGGGGGAACAGCCGAATCAGCCCCAGCATTTT
. TRBJ2-1 TRBV7-9 few CASSGWLPSYNEQFF TGTGCCAGCAGCGGCTGGTTGCCCTCCTACAATGAGCAGTTCTTC
TRBD2 TRBJ2-3 TRBV29-1 . CSVGPRLAADTQYF TGCAGCGTTGGGCCCAGACTAGCGGCAGATACGCAGTATTTT
. TRBJ2-1 TRBV7-2 few CASSFLAGPGGSEQFF TGTGCCAGCAGCTTCCTCGCGGGACCCGGAGGGAGCGAGCAGTTCTTC
. TRBJ2-1 TRBV27 many CASSSGADLRMLF TGTGCCAGCAGCTCCGGAGCGGACCTGAGGATGCTCTTC
. TRBJ2-7 TRBV7-3 few CASSPTAGVVYEQYF TGTGCCAGCAGCCCAACGGCGGGTGTCGTCTACGAGCAGTACTTC
. TRBJ2-5 TRBV5-1 . CASSLNAVETQYF TGCGCCAGCAGCTTGAATGCTGTAGAGACCCAGTACTTC
TRBD2 TRBJ2-7 TRBV7-8 . CASSFPGLAVSYEQYF TGTGCCAGCAGCTTCCCGGGACTAGCGGTTTCCTACGAGCAGTACTTC
TRBD2 TRBJ2-1 TRBV20-1 few CSAITSGWWDEQFF TGCAGTGCAATCACTAGCGGGTGGTGGGATGAGCAGTTCTTC
TRBD2 TRBJ2-3 TRBV9 . CASGGTSGLLSTDTQYF TGTGCCAGCGGAGGGACTAGCGGACTACTAAGCACAGATACGCAGTATTTT
. TRBJ2-3 TRBV20-1 few CSARVDFTDTQYF TGCAGTGCTAGAGTAGATTTCACAGATACGCAGTATTTT
TRBD1 TRBJ2-7 TRBV6-2/TRBV6-3 . CASSQADRGSYEQYF TGTGCCAGCAGCCAAGCTGACAGGGGCTCCTACGAGCAGTACTTC
. TRBJ2-5 TRBV20-1 few CSARDTIERDQETQYF TGCAGTGCTAGAGATACGATTGAGAGGGACCAAGAGACCCAGTACTTC
TRBD2 TRBJ2-5 TRBV30 few CAWSVGGSSQTQYF TGTGCCTGGAGTGTCGGCGGGAGTTCACAGACCCAGTACTTC
TRBD2 TRBJ2-1 TRBV7-9 . CASSTSGREDWNEQFF TGTGCCAGCAGCACTAGCGGGAGGGAAGATTGGAATGAGCAGTTCTTC